This note documents a single TCR beta chain sequence. TCRdb's table, derived via immunoSEQ multiplex PCR, lists solely in-frame clones and lacks some. The profile shows under 150,000 clones, roughly 88% of them singletons. The V segment lost 0 bases and the J segment 6 bases; nucleotides outside the gene matches: 2. There are 14 residues in the CDR3. Germline V CDR1 and CDR2: SGHRS, YFSETQ. The data belong to a study of blood T cell repertoires in COVID-19. Study summary: Samples taken during acute and convalescent COVID-19 were collected in the United States, Italy and Spain. In each case, the material was cDNA or gDNA derived from T cells, B-cell-depleted T cells, or PBMCs.

The sequence was obtained from a human donor in a cohort sampled during active COVID-19. V gene TRBV5-1 combines with J gene TRBJ2-1, with 8 bases identical to TRBD1. Material: peripheral blood. The CDR3 reads CASSLGTGTNEQFF. CDR3 nucleotide sequence: TGCGCCAGCAGCTTGGGGACAGGGACCAATGAGCAGTTCTTC.